This T cell receptor (beta chain) was profiled in a study of naive and memory T cell subsets. General study points: TCRs were reportedly recovered from both biopsy types, mostly tuberculin test sites. Higher TCR numbers at tuberculin sites reflect T cell infiltration, per interpretation.

Treatment here: skin biopsy from PPD injection site in Mantoux-positive individual. TCR cDNA received a 3' ligated oligonucleotide that carried a UMI. Amplification of ligated cDNA took four PCR rounds with SP2 and nested alpha and beta constant primers. Reverse transcription of blood and skin TCR RNA was primed at alpha and beta constant regions. TCRdb re-analysed the UMI-ligation and nested PCR reads in MiXCR, keeping a single row per CDR3 protein. The data show tens of thousands of distinct CDR3 sequences, with about 10% seen just once and roughly 3.9% held by the top ten. The V gene's germline CDR1 is LNHDA and CDR2 SQIVND (reference sequence). The CDR3 has 16 residues. Trimming pared 5 bases from V and 5 bases from J, leaving 18 bases between. This clonotype was found many times. Its antigen is unidentified.

The clonotype originates from an adult in good health. The sample in question was skin, obtained from a tuberculin skin test site. This rearrangement joins TRBV19 to TRBJ2-2, with a tentative D call TRBD2 (5 bases). The CDR3: CASSARRQAGTGELFF. The CDR3 nucleotides are TGTGCCAGTAGTGCTAGGAGGCAGGCCGGGACCGGGGAGCTGTTTTTT. Full variable domain (outside the CDR3, taken from reference TRBV19 and TRBJ2-2): DGGITQSPKYLFRKEGQNVTLSCEQNLNHDAMYWYRQDPGQGLRLIYYSQIVNDFQKGDIAEGYSVSREKKESFPLTVTSAQKNPTAFYLCASSARRQAGTGELFFGEGSRLTVL.